The TCR beta chain under discussion was sequenced for a study of T-cell memory formation after mild COVID-19. Study summary: The TCR clusters were mostly specific to one donor.

The authors produced TCR alpha and TCR beta cDNA libraries with sample barcodes and UMIs by 5'RACE using constant-segment primers. TCRdb processed the 5' RACE reads anew with MiXCR; each CDR3 protein has one entry. Of some 440,000 distinct CDR3 sequences in the sample, roughly 25% were seen once. Study-wide results and caveats: Still unconfirmed is whether the second-wave clones peaking on day 37 recognized SARS-CoV-2.

This clonotype was seen a handful of times. Its antigen is currently unknown. The CDR3 is 15 amino acids. The germline CDR1 and CDR2 sequences are SGHRS and YFSETQ. V shed 3 bases, J shed 6 bases, and the junction held 8 bases outside the gene matches. The specimen was PBMCs or a T cell subset sorted from them (not recorded which). This rearrangement joins TRBV5-1 to TRBJ1-1; TRBD1 matches at 10 bases. This TCR was sampled from an adult woman who had mild COVID-19 (a few samples of this study predate the infection). Cell type and time point are not known. CDR3 sequence reads: CASSSPGTGVAEAFF. DNA for the CDR3: TGCGCCAGCAGCTCCCCCGGGACAGGGGTGGCTGAAGCTTTCTTT.